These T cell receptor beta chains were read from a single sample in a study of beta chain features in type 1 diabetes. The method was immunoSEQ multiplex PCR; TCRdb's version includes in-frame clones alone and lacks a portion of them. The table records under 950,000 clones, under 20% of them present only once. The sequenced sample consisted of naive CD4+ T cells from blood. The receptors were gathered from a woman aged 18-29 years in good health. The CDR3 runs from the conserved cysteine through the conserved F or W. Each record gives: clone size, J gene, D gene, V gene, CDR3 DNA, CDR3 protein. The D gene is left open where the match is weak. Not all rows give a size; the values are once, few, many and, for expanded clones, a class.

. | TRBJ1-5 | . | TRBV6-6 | TGTGCCAGCAGGATACAGGGAGGCCAGCCCCAGCATTTT | CASRIQGGQPQHF
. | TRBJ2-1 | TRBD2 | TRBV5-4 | TGTGCCAGCAGCCCACCGGGACTAGCGGATAGCTCCTACAATGAGCAGTTCTTC | CASSPPGLADSSYNEQFF
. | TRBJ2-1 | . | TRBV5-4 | TGTGCCAGCAGCCCTGGCGTAGAGGGCAATGAGCAGTTCTTC | CASSPGVEGNEQFF
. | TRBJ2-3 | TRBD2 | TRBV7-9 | TGTGCCAGCAGCTTAGTGGGCGGGAGCCTAGGAGATACGCAGTATTTT | CASSLVGGSLGDTQYF
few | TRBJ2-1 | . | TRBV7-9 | TGTGCCAGCAGCTTAGGCCTGACCGAATACAATGAGCAGTTCTTC | CASSLGLTEYNEQFF
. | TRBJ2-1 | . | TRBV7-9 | TGTGCCAGCCTCCGGGACATTAACTACAATGAGCAGTTCTTC | CASLRDINYNEQFF
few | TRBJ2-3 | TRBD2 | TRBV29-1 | TGCAGCGTTCGGACTAGCGCTAGCACAGATACGCAGTATTTT | CSVRTSASTDTQYF
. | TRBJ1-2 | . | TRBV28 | TGTGCCAGCAGTTCCGGCCACTATGGCTACACCTTC | CASSSGHYGYTF
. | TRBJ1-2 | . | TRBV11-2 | TGTGCCAGCAGCTTAGAAGGCGGGGGGCTAGGCTATGGCTACACCTTC | CASSLEGGGLGYGYTF
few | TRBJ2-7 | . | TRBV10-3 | TGTGCCATCAGTGAGTCGGTATCATTCCACTCCTACGAGCAGTACTTC | CAISESVSFHSYEQYF
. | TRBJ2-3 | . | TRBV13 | TGTGCCAGCAGCCCGGGACAAAACCTTCGCGATACGCAGTATTTT | CASSPGQNLRDTQYF
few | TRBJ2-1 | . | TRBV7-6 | TGTGCCAGCAGCCCGGGGACCGGTGGTGGGGAGCAGTTCTTC | CASSPGTGGGEQFF
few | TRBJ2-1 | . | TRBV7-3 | TGTGCCAGCAGCTTAAACCCCTACAATGAGCAGTTCTTC | CASSLNPYNEQFF
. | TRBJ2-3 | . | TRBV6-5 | TGTGCCAGCAGCCGGGGGGATACGCAGTATTTT | CASSRGDTQYF
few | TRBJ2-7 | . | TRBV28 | TGTGCCACCCGGTTTAGCTCCTACGAGCAGTACTTC | CATRFSSYEQYF
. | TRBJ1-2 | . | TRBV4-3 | TGCGCCAGCAGCCTCCGACGGACAGCAGTTGGCTACACCTTC | CASSLRRTAVGYTF
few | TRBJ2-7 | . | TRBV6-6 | TGTGCCAGCAGCCGACTGGGTGGGAACTACGAGCAGTACTTC | CASSRLGGNYEQYF
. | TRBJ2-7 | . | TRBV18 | TGTGCCAGCTCACAAACAGGGTCCTCCTACGAGCAGTACTTC | CASSQTGSSYEQYF
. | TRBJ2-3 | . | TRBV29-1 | TGCAGCGTTGAAGATCGAGGAGGGACAGATACGCAGTATTTT | CSVEDRGGTDTQYF
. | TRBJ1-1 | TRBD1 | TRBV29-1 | TGCAGCGGCTGTGACAGGGCGAACACTGAAGCTTTCTTT | CSGCDRANTEAFF
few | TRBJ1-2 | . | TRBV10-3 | TGTGCCAGCAGTTACTTCCCGGGGGAAAGCTACACCTTC | CASSYFPGESYTF
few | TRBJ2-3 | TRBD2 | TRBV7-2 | TGTGCCAGCAGCTTACAAGCGGGAGTTGGGTTGGGCACAGATACGCAGTATTTT | CASSLQAGVGLGTDTQYF
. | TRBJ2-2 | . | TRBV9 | TGTGCCAGCAGCGTAGAGGCCTACACCGGGGAGCTGTTTTTT | CASSVEAYTGELFF
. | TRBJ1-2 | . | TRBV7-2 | TGTGCCAGCAGCTTAGGCCCGGCTAACTATGGCTACACCTTC | CASSLGPANYGYTF
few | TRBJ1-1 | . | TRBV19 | TGTGCCAGTAGTTACGCCGGGCGGGGTGAAGCTTTCTTT | CASSYAGRGEAFF
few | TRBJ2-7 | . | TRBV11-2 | TGTGCCAGCAGCTTAGCAACGACGAGCATCTACGAGCAGTACTTC | CASSLATTSIYEQYF
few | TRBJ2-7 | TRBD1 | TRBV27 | TGTGCCAGCAGGCGACAGGGGGCGCGAGAGCAGTACTTC | CASRRQGAREQYF
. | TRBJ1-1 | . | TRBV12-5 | TGTGCTAGTGGTCGGGACACCCTGGCTGAAGCTTTCTTT | CASGRDTLAEAFF
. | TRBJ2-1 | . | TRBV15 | TGTGCCACCAGCAGAGCCCCCTTAATCCAAGGAGTCAATGAGCAGTTCTTC | CATSRAPLIQGVNEQFF
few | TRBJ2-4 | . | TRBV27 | TGTGCCAGCAGTTTATCTGGTGACAACATTCAGTACTTC | CASSLSGDNIQYF
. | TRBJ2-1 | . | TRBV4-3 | TGCGCCAGCAGCCACCGGGCCCACAATGAGCAGTTCTTC | CASSHRAHNEQFF
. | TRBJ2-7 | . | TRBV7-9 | TGTGCCAGCAGCTTTGCTGGGGGCTCCTACGAGCAGTACTTC | CASSFAGGSYEQYF
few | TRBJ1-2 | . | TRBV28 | TGTGCCAGCAGTAAGAGTCTTTATGGCTACACCTTC | CASSKSLYGYTF
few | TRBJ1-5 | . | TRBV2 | TGTGCCAGCAGTGAGAAGTCGGGTAATCAGCCCCAGCATTTT | CASSEKSGNQPQHF
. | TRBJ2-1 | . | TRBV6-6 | TGTGCCAGCAGTTCCAGGGGTAGCTCCTACAATGAGCAGTTCTTC | CASSSRGSSYNEQFF
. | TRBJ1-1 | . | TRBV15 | TGTGCCACCAGCAGAGGACGGCTGACTGAAGCTTTCTTT | CATSRGRLTEAFF
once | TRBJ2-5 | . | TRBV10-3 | TGTGCCATCAGTGAGTCCCGGAGGAGGAAAGAGACCCAGTACTTC | CAISESRRRKETQYF
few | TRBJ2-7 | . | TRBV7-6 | TGTGCCAGCAGCTCTCGGGAGCGGTCGGGCGAGCAGTACTTC | CASSSRERSGEQYF
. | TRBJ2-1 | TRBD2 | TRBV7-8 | TGTGCCAGCAGCTTACTACTAGCGGGAGCAAATGAGCAGTTCTTC | CASSLLLAGANEQFF
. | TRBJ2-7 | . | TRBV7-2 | TGTGCCAGCAGCTATTACGGGGGCTTCGAAAGGAGTATAACCTACGAGCAGTACTTC | CASSYYGGFERSITYEQYF
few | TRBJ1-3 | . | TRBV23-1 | TGCGCCAGCAGTCAGCACCCGGGCCCAGATTTTTCGTTCTCTGGAAACACCATATATTTT | CASSQHPGPDFSFSGNTIYF
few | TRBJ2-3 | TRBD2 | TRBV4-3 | TGCGCCAGCAGCCAAGAGCGCAGCGGGAGGATCGCAGATACGCAGTATTTT | CASSQERSGRIADTQYF
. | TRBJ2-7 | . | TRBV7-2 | TGTGCCAGCAGCTCACCCGGAGGTCAGCACCAGTACTTC | CASSSPGGQHQYF
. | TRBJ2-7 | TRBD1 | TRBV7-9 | TGTGCCAGCAGTCCTCGGGACAGCGAGCAGTACTTC | CASSPRDSEQYF
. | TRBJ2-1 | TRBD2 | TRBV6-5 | TGTGCCAGCTCTCTAGCGGGATTTTACAATGAGCAGTTCTTC | CASSLAGFYNEQFF
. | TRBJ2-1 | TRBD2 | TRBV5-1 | TGCGCCAGCAGCCCGACTAGCGGATCCTACAATGAGCAGTTCTTC | CASSPTSGSYNEQFF
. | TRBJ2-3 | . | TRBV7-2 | TGTGCCAGCAGCTTAGCAAGAACAGGCTCTATGGGACTGGATACGCAGTATTTT | CASSLARTGSMGLDTQYF
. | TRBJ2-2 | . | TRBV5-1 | TGCGCCAGCAGCTTACGGACTTTAAGACCCGGGGAGCTGTTTTTT | CASSLRTLRPGELFF
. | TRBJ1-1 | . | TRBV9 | TGTGCCAGCAGCCCTACAGGATTTACTGAAGCTTTCTTT | CASSPTGFTEAFF
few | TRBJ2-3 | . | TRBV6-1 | TGTGCCAGCAGTCAACAGGCAGGCACGCAGTATTTT | CASSQQAGTQYF
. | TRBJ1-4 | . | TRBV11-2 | TGTGCCAGCAGCTTAGATCCCCGGGAAAAACTGTTTTTT | CASSLDPREKLFF
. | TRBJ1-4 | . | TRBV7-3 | TGTGCCAGCAGCTTAACAGGGACCATCGGTGAAAAACTGTTTTTT | CASSLTGTIGEKLFF